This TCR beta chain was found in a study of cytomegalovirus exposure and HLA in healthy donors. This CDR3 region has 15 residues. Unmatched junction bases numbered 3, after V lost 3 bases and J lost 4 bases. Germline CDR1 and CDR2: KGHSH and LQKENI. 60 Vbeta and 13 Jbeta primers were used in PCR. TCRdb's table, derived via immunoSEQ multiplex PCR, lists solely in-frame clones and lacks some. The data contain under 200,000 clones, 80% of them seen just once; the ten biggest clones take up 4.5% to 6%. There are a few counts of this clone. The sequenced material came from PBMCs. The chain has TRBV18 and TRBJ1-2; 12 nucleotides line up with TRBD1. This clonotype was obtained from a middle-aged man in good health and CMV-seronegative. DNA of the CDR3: TGTGCCAGCTCACCCGGGACAGGGGGCGCCTATGGCTACACCTTC. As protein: CASSPGTGGAYGYTF.